This T cell receptor (beta chain) was identified in a study of regulatory T cells in long-lasting Graves disease. HTBI primers from iRepertoire and Arm-PCR of CDR3 regions yielded the TCR beta libraries. TCRdb re-derived calls from the multiplex PCR reads in MiXCR, one entry per CDR3 protein. The data show some 500,000 distinct CDR3 sequences, with approximately 15% seen just once and 8% to 10% held by the top ten. Time point reported: newly diagnosed GD, antithyroid drugs for less than 3 months. PBMC-extracted RNA yielded the TCR library. The length of the CDR3 is 15 residues. The ends lost 8 bases at V and 5 bases at J; junction bases unmatched: 6. In its sample, this clonotype was seen many times. Another study also made use of these data, one on T cells in Graves' hyperthyroidism and ophthalmopathy. From that report: Most expanded thyroid clonotypes above 0.001 recurred in blood.

This clonotype was sampled from a man aged 25-40 years with Graves disease. This chain links TRBV12-3 or TRBV12-4 with TRBJ2-3; TRBD2 matches at 14 bases. The sample consisted of peripheral blood mononuclear cells (PBMCs), taken at new diagnosis, from a patient treated with antithyroid drugs. CDR3 DNA sequence: TGTGCCAGCGTGGGACTAGCGGGAGTGAGAGATACGCAGTATTTT. Translated: CASVGLAGVRDTQYF.